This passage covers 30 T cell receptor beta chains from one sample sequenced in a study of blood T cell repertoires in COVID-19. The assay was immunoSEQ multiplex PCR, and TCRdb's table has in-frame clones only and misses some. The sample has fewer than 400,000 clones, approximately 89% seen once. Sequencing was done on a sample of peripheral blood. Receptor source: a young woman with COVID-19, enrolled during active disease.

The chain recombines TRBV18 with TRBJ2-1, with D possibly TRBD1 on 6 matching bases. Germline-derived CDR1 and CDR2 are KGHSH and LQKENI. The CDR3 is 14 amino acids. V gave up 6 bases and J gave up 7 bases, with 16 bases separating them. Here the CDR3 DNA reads TGTGCCAGCTCTCTTGGACAGTTAGGGAATGAGCAGTTCTTC. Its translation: CASSLGQLGNEQFF. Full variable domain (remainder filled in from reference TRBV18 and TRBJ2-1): NAGVMQNPRHLVRRRGQEARLRCSPMKGHSHVYWYRQLPEEGLKFMVYLQKENIIDESGMPKERFSAEFPKEGPSILRIQQVVRGDSAAYFCASSLGQLGNEQFFGPGTRLTVL.

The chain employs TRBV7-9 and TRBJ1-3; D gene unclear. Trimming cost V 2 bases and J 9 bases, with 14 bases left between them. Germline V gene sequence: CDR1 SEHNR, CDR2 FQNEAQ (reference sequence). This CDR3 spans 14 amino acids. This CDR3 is CASSLSLESTTIYF. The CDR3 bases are TGTGCCAGCAGCTTAAGCCTCGAGTCTACCACCATATATTTT.

The CDR3 spells CASSQDRTGDGNGYTF. The DNA of the CDR3 is TGCGCCAGCAGCCAAGATAGGACAGGGGATGGCAATGGCTACACCTTC. The V call is TRBV4-3, the J call TRBJ1-2; 9 positions match TRBD1. Trimming removed 0 bases from V and 6 bases from J; junction bases left unmatched: 8. The CDR3 is made up of 16 amino acids. Germline loops: CDR1 LGHNA, CDR2 YSLEER.

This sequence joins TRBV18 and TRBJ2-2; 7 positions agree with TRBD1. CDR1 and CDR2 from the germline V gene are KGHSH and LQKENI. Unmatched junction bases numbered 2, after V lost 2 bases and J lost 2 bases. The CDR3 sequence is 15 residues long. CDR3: CASSPGQANTGELFF. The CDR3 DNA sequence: TGTGCCAGCTCACCAGGACAGGCCAACACCGGGGAGCTGTTTTTT.

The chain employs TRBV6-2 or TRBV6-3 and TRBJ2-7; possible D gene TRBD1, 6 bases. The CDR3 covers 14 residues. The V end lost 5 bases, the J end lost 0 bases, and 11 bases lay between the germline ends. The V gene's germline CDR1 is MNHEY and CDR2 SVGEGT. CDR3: CASSRDTSSYEQYF. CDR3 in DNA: TGTGCCAGCAGTCGGGACACTTCCTCCTACGAGCAGTACTTC.

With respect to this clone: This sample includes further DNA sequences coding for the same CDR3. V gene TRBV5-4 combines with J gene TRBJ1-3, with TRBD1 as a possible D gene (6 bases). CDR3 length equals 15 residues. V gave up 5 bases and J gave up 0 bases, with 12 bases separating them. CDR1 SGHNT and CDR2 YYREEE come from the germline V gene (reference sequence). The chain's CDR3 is CASSVGQPSGNTIYF. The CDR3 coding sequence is TGTGCCAGCAGTGTAGGACAGCCCTCTGGAAACACCATATATTTT.

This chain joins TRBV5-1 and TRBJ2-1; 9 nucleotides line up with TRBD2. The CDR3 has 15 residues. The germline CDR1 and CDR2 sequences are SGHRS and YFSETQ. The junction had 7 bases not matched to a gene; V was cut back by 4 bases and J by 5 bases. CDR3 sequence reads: CASSLTSGANNEQFF. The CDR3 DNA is TGCGCCAGCAGCCTGACTAGCGGAGCTAACAATGAGCAGTTCTTC.

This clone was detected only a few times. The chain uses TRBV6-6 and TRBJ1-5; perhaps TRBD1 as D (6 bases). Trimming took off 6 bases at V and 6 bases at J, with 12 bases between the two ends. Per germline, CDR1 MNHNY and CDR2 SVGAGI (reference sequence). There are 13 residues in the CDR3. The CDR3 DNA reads TGTGCCAGCAGCCCGGGGGGCCGTCAGCCCCAGCATTTT. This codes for CASSPGGRQPQHF.

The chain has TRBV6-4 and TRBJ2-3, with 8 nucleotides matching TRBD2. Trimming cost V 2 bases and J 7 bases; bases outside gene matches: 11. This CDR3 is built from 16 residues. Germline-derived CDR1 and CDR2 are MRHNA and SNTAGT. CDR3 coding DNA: TGTGCCAGCAGTGACGTGGCGGGGGGCTTGAGGAATACGCAGTATTTT. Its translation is CASSDVAGGLRNTQYF.

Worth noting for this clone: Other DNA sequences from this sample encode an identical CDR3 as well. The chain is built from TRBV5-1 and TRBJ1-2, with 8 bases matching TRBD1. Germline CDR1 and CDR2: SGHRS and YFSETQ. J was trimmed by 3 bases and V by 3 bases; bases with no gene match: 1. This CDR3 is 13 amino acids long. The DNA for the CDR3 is TGCGCCAGCAGCTCGACAGGGGACTATGGCTACACCTTC. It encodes CASSSTGDYGYTF.

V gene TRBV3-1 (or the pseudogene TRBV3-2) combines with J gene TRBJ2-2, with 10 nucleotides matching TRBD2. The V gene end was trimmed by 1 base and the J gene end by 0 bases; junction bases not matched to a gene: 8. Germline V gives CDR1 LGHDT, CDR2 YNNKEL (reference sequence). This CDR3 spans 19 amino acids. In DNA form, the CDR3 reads TGTGCCAGCAGCCAAGCCCTAGCGGGGGCCATTTCGAACACCGGGGAGCTGTTTTTT. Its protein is CASSQALAGAISNTGELFF.

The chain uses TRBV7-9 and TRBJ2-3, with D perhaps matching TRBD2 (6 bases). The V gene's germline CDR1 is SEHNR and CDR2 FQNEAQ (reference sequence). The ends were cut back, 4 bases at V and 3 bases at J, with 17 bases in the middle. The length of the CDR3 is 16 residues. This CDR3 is CASSSRPGGRTDTQYF. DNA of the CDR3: TGTGCCAGCAGCTCTCGGCCCGGGGGTCGGACAGATACGCAGTATTTT.

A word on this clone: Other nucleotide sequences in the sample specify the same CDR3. Written as DNA, the CDR3 is TGCGCCAGCAGCTTTAGCGGGGACCAAGAGACCCAGTACTTC. This translates into CASSFSGDQETQYF. V and J are TRBV5-1 and TRBJ2-5, with 8 positions matching TRBD2. Germline CDR1 SGHRS, CDR2 YFSETQ. CDR3 length: 14 residues. V shed 2 bases and J 0 bases; nucleotides not matched to a gene: 0.

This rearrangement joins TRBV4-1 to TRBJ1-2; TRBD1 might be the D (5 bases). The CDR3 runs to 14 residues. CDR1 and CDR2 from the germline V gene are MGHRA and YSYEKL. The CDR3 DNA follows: TGCGCGAGCCGGGTGGCCGGGGGGGACTATGGCTACACCTTC. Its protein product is CASRVAGGDYGYTF.

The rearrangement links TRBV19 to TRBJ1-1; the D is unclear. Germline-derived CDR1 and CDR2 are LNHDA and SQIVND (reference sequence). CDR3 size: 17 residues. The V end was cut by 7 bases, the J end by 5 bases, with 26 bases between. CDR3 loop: CASIKIGVKRASTEAFF. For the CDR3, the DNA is TGTGCCAGTATCAAAATTGGGGTAAAGAGGGCAAGTACTGAAGCTTTCTTT.

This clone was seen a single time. The CDR3 region has the DNA TGTGCCAGTAGTACAAACAGGGGCGGGACTGAAGCTTTCTTT. It yields the protein CASSTNRGGTEAFF. J is TRBJ1-1 and V is TRBV19; 7 bases fit TRBD1. The germline V gene encodes CDR1 LNHDA and CDR2 SQIVND (reference sequence). There are 14 residues in the CDR3. J gave up 5 bases and V 4 bases, and 7 bases lay outside the gene matches.

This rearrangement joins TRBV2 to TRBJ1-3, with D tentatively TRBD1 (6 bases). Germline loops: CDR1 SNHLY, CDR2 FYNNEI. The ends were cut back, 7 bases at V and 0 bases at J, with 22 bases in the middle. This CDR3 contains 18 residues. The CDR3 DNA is TGTGCCAGCACCGACGTCGACAGGTTGCGGAGCTCTGGAAACACCATATATTTT. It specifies CASTDVDRLRSSGNTIYF. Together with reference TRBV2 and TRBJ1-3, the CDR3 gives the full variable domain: EPEVTQTPSHQVTQMGQEVILRCVPISNHLYFYWYRQILGQKVEFLVSFYNNEISEKSEIFDDQFSVERPDGSNFTLKIRSTKLEDSAMYFCASTDVDRLRSSGNTIYFGEGSWLTVV.

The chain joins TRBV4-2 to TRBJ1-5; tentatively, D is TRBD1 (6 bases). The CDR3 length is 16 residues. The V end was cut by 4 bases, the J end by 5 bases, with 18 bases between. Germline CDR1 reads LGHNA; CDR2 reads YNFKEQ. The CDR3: CASSLTGSPGDQPQHF. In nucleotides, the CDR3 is TGTGCCAGCAGCCTAACAGGCTCCCCAGGGGATCAGCCCCAGCATTTT.

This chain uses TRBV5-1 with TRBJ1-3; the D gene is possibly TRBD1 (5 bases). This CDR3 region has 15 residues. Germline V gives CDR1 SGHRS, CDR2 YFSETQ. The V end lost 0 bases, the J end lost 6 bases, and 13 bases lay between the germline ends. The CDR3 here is CASSLDQGPENTIYF. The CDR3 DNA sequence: TGCGCCAGCAGCTTGGATCAGGGTCCAGAAAACACCATATATTTT. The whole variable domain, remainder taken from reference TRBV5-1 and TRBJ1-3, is KAGVTQTPRYLIKTRGQQVTLSCSPISGHRSVSWYQQTPGQGLQFLFEYFSETQRNKGNFPGRFSGRQFSNSRSEMNVSTLELGDSALYLCASSLDQGPENTIYFGEGSWLTVV.

The CDR3 loop is CASSLRTGLLYTQYF. The CDR3 DNA reads as TGTGCCAGCAGTCTACGGACAGGGCTTCTTTATACGCAGTATTTT. The rearrangement uses TRBV2 and TRBJ2-3, with 8 bases identical to TRBD1. The trim removed 5 bases at V and 7 bases at J, leaving 11 bases unmatched. Looked up from germline, CDR1 is SNHLY and CDR2 is FYNNEI. The CDR3 is 15 amino acids.

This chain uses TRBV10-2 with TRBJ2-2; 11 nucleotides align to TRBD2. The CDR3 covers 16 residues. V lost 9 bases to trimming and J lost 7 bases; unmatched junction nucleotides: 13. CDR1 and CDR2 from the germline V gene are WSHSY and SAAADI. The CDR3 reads CASSNSGGAIDGELFF. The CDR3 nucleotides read TGCGCCAGTTCGAATAGCGGGGGGGCTATTGACGGGGAGCTGTTTTTT.

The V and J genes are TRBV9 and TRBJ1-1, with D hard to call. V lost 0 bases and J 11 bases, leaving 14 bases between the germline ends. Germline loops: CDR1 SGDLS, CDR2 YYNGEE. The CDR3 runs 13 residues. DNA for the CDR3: TGTGCCAGCAGCGTAGGGCTTGACAACTGGGCTTTCTTT. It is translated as CASSVGLDNWAFF.

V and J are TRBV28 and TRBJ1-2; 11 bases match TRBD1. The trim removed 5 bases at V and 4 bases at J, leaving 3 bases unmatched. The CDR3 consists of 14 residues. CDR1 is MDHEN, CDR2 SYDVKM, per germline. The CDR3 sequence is CASSGTGGVYGYTF. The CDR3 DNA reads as TGTGCCAGCAGTGGGACAGGGGGGGTCTATGGCTACACCTTC.

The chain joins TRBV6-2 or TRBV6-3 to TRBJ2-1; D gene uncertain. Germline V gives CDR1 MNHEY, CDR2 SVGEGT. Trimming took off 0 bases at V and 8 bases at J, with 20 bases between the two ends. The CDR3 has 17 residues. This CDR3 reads CASSYSIPRSGTDEQFF. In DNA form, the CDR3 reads TGTGCCAGCAGTTACTCGATACCCCGGTCGGGTACGGATGAGCAGTTCTTC.

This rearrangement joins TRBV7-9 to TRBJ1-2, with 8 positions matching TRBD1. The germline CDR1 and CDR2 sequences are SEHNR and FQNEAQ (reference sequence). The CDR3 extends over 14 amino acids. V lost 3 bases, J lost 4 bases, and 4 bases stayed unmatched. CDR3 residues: CASSFQGAGYGYTF. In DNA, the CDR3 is TGTGCCAGCAGCTTTCAGGGGGCAGGCTATGGCTACACCTTC.

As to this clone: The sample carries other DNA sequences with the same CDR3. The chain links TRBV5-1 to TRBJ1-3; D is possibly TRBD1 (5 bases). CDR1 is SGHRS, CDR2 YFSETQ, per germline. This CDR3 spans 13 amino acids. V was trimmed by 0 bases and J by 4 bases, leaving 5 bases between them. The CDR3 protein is CASSLAGGNTIYF. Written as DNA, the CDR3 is TGCGCCAGCAGCTTGGCAGGGGGAAACACCATATATTTT.

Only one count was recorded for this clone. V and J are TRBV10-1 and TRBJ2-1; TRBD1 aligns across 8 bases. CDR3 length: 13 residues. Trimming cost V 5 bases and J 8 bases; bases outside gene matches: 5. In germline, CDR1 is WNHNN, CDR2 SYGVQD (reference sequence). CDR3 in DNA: TGCGCCAGCAGTAAACTGACAGGGGATGAGCAGTTCTTC. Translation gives CASSKLTGDEQFF.

The CDR3 DNA is TGCAGCGTTGAGGCCAGAGGATATGGCTACACCTTC. This encodes CSVEARGYGYTF. The chain uses TRBV29-1 and TRBJ1-2; D is undetermined. CDR1 and CDR2 (germline): SQVTM, ANQGSEA. V was pared by 3 bases and J by 5 bases, with 10 bases between. The CDR3 is 12 residues long.

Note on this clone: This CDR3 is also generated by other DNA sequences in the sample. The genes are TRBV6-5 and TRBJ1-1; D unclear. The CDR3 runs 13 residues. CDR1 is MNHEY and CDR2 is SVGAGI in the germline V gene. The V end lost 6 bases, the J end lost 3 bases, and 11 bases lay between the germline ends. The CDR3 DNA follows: TGTGCCAGCAGGAGAGGGAGGGACACTGAAGCTTTCTTT. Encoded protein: CASRRGRDTEAFF.

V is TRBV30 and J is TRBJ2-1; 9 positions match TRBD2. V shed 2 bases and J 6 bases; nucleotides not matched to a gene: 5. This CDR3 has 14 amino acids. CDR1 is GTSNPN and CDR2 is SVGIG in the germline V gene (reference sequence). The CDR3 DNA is TGTGCCTGGAGTATGGGACTAGCTTTCAATGAGCAGTTCTTC. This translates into CAWSMGLAFNEQFF.